The 8 T cell receptor beta chains presented below share a single source sample, sequenced in a study of T-cell memory formation after mild COVID-19. From the 5' RACE reads, TCRdb called clonotypes with MiXCR, one entry per CDR3 protein. The table records hundreds of thousands of distinct CDR3 sequences, under 20% of them present only once. Sequences were obtained from PBMCs or a T cell subset sorted from them (not recorded which). The receptors were gathered from an adult woman who had mild COVID-19 (a few samples of this study predate the infection). Cell type and time point are not known.

The genes are TRBV6-5 and TRBJ1-6; D is ambiguous. Germline-derived CDR1 and CDR2 are MNHEY and SVGAGI. This CDR3 region has 15 residues. V lost 0 bases and J 7 bases, leaving 10 bases between the germline ends. The CDR3 protein is CASSYSIWENSPLHF. The CDR3 DNA reads TGTGCCAGCAGTTACTCGATTTGGGAGAATTCACCCCTCCACTTT.

This clonotype was found a few times. V gene TRBV13 combines with J gene TRBJ2-7; 7 nucleotides agree with TRBD1. This CDR3 is built from 16 residues. CDR1 is PRHDT, CDR2 FYEKMQ, per germline (reference sequence). V lost 5 bases to trimming and J lost 1 base; unmatched junction nucleotides: 11. CDR3: CASSPNTWDSSYEQYF. The CDR3 DNA reads as TGTGCCAGCAGCCCCAATACCTGGGACAGTTCCTACGAGCAGTACTTC. Using reference TRBV13 and TRBJ2-7 for the parts outside the CDR3, the full variable domain is AAGVIQSPRHLIKEKRETATLKCYPIPRHDTVYWYQQGPGQDPQFLISFYEKMQSDKGSIPDRFSAQQFSDYHSELNMSSLELGDSALYFCASSPNTWDSSYEQYFGPGTRLTVT.

This clonotype was seen ten or more times. The chain joins TRBV9 to TRBJ2-1, with 8 bases aligning to TRBD1. Germline CDR1 SGDLS, CDR2 YYNGEE. The CDR3 is 14 amino acids. V trimming: 3 bases; J trimming: 4 bases; junction bases outside the gene matches: 3. The CDR3: CASSGRQGYNEQFF. CDR3 nucleotide sequence: TGTGCCAGCAGCGGGCGACAGGGGTACAATGAGCAGTTCTTC.

This sequence joins TRBV20-1 and TRBJ2-1; 11 bases are shared with TRBD1. J was trimmed by 5 bases and V by 1 base; bases with no gene match: 4. Per germline, CDR1 DFQATT and CDR2 SNEGSKA (reference sequence). The CDR3 consists of 15 residues. The CDR3 spells CSARAGTGGNNEQFF. CDR3 in DNA: TGCAGTGCTAGAGCCGGGACAGGGGGAAACAATGAGCAGTTCTTC.

Concerning this clonotype itself: One end of the junction does not line up with germline, which may come from a read error. V and J are TRBV7-7 and TRBJ2-2; no clear D gene. CDR1 SSHAT and CDR2 FNYEAQ come from the germline V gene (reference sequence). The CDR3 covers 14 residues. CDR3 sequence (DNA): TGTGCTAGCAGCTTACAACTTAACACCGGGGAGCTGTTTTTT. This gives the protein CASSLQLNTGELFF.

The rearrangement joins TRBV4-1 to TRBJ1-1, with D unclear. CDR1 is MGHRA and CDR2 is YSYEKL in the germline V gene. The CDR3 sequence is 14 residues long. V was clipped by 4 bases and J by 4 bases, with 13 bases between them. Written as DNA, the CDR3 is TGCGCCAGCAGCCGGATCCTGAGGTCCACTGAAGCTTTCTTT. This sequence encodes CASSRILRSTEAFF.

This chain joins TRBV5-1 and TRBJ2-2; 13 bases are shared with TRBD2. The CDR3 length is 17 residues. The V segment lost 1 base and the J segment 6 bases; nucleotides outside the gene matches: 6. CDR1 and CDR2 from the germline V gene are SGHRS and YFSETQ. CDR3 sequence: CASSLRTSGSRPGELFF. CDR3 nucleotide sequence: TGCGCCAGCAGCTTGCGGACTAGCGGGAGTCGGCCCGGGGAGCTGTTTTTT.

The chain is built from TRBV19 and TRBJ1-2, with 9 bases identical to TRBD1. Germline CDR1 is LNHDA and CDR2 is SQIVND (reference sequence). The trim removed 6 bases at V and 8 bases at J, leaving 10 bases unmatched. CDR3 length equals 14 residues. CDR3 loop: CASSSTGGGGGYTF. CDR3 coding DNA: TGTGCCAGTAGCTCTACAGGGGGCGGAGGCGGCTACACCTTC. The entire variable domain, with the rest obtained from reference TRBV19 and TRBJ1-2, is as follows: DGGITQSPKYLFRKEGQNVTLSCEQNLNHDAMYWYRQDPGQGLRLIYYSQIVNDFQKGDIAEGYSVSREKKESFPLTVTSAQKNPTAFYLCASSSTGGGGGYTFGSGTRLTVV.